This TCR beta chain was documented in a study of shared clonotypes between healthy human individuals. Study findings and constraints: Researchers found naive subsets generally carried larger estimated richness than memory subsets.

Turning to this clone: Antigen: not known.

Every subset had its genomic DNA shared out evenly among several immunoSEQ plates. The method was immunoSEQ multiplex PCR; TCRdb's version includes in-frame clones alone and lacks a portion of them. There are about 680,000 clones in the sample; around 73% occur only once, and 1.5% to 2% lies in the top ten. Germline V lookup: CDR1 GTSNPN, CDR2 SVGIG (reference sequence). Trimming cost V 3 bases and J 4 bases; bases outside gene matches: 8. CDR3 size: 15 residues. This clonotype was sampled from a woman aged 25-40 years in good health. Material for sequencing was memory CD4+ T cells sorted from blood. Regarding subset: CD45RA-negative fraction. The chain joins TRBV30 to TRBJ1-4; TRBD1 matches at 7 bases. For the CDR3, the DNA is TGTGCCTGGAGAACAACCGGGACAGTTAATGAAAAACTGTTTTTT. Protein product: CAWRTTGTVNEKLFF.